This T cell receptor beta chain was documented in a study of human T cells and chemical hapten exposure. This clonotype was seen only a few times. TCRdb ran MiXCR on the RACE reads and lists one entry per CDR3 protein. In the table there are tens of thousands of distinct CDR3 sequences, 8.5% of which are singletons. As to time point: patch test 2, 6 weeks after DPC sensitization. Treatment given: therapeutic diphenylcyclopropenone sensitization with weekly scalp DPC. This CDR3 contains 14 residues. Per germline, CDR1 DFQATT and CDR2 SNEGSKA (reference sequence). The V end was cut by 0 bases, the J end by 1 base, with 9 bases between.

This TCR derives from a woman aged 45-59 years with alopecia areata. Some clones in this sample may be carry-over from other donors' samples. The genes are TRBV20-1 and TRBJ1-1; the D gene is possibly TRBD1 (5 bases). The material sequenced was whole blood, taken in connection with sensitization to the hapten diphenylcyclopropenone (DPC). The CDR3 sequence is CSAREAGPNTEAFF. In DNA form, the CDR3 reads TGCAGTGCTAGAGAGGCAGGGCCGAACACTGAAGCTTTCTTT.